This TCR beta chain appears in the sequencing data of a study of identical twins. General observations from the study: Carriage of fewer insertions was seen in abundant cord blood beta clonotypes, whereas memory repertoires showed none. Twins showed weaker excess sharing in their beta out-of-frame sequences.

One entry per CDR3 protein, called by TCRdb with MiXCR from the 5' RACE reads. Of approximately 350,000 distinct CDR3 sequences in the sample, more than 9% were seen once. Trimming pared 3 bases from V and 2 bases from J, leaving 11 bases between. Per germline, CDR1 SGDLS and CDR2 YYNGEE. The CDR3 runs to 14 residues. About this clonotype: Its target is unknown.

This sample was also put to use in a study of yellow fever vaccine responses in identical twins.

This chain uses TRBV9 with TRBJ2-5; D is perhaps TRBD1 (6 bases). Material: CD8+ T cells sorted from blood. This clonotype was obtained from a woman aged 18 to 35 in good health. The CDR3 here is CASSATGTQETQYF. Here the CDR3 DNA reads TGTGCCAGCAGCGCGACTGGGACACAAGAGACCCAGTACTTC.